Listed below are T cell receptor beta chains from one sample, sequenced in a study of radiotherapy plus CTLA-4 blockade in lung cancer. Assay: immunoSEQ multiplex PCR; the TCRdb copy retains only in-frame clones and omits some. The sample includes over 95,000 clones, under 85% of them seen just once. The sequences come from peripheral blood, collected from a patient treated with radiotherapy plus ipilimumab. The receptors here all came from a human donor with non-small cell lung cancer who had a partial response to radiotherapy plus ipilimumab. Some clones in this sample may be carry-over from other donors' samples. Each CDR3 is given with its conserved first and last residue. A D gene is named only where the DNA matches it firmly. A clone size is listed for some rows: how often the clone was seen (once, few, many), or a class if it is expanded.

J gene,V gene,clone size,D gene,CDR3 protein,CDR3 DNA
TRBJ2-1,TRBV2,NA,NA,CASTLARYNEQFF,TGTGCCAGCACCCTAGCGCGTTACAATGAGCAGTTCTTC
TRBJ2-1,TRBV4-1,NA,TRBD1,CASSHIGQGRFEQFF,TGCGCCAGCAGCCATATCGGACAGGGTAGGTTTGAGCAGTTCTTC
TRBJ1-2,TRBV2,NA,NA,CASSLSQRNYGYTF,TGTGCCAGCAGCCTATCCCAGCGAAACTATGGCTACACCTTC
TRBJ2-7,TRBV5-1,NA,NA,CASRQTGGPVYF,TGCGCCAGCAGACAGACGGGGGGCCCGGTGTACTTC
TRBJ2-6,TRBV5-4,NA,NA,CASSAGQPRISGANVLTF,TGTGCCAGCAGCGCCGGACAGCCAAGAATCTCTGGGGCCAACGTCCTGACTTTC
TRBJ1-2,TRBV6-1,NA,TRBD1,CASSGDRKNYGYTF,TGTGCCAGCAGTGGGGACAGGAAGAACTATGGCTACACCTTC
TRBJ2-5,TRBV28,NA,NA,CASSLRDAETQYF,TGTGCCAGCAGTTTGAGGGATGCGGAGACCCAGTACTTC
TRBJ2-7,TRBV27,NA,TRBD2,CASSMTGGTPYEQYF,TGTGCCAGCAGTATGACGGGAGGTACTCCCTACGAGCAGTACTTC
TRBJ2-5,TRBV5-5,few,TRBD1,CASSWWTGGTQYF,TGTGCCAGCAGCTGGTGGACAGGAGGGACCCAGTACTTC
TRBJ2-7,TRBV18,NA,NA,CASSPPGSRNFYEQYF,TGTGCCAGCTCACCACCGGGGAGCCGTAACTTCTACGAGCAGTACTTC
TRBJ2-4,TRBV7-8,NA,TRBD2,CASSSGAGGSRLAKNIQYF,TGTGCCAGCAGCTCCGGAGCGGGGGGAAGTAGACTAGCCAAAAACATTCAGTACTTC
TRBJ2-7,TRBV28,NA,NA,CASSSSGAAVYEQYF,TGTGCCAGCAGTTCCTCGGGAGCAGCTGTTTACGAGCAGTACTTC
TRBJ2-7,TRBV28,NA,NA,CASSPAGASSYEQYF,TGTGCCAGCAGCCCTGCGGGGGCAAGCTCCTACGAGCAGTACTTC
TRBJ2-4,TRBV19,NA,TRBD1,CASSIYPGGGKNIQYF,TGTGCCAGTAGTATATACCCAGGGGGCGGCAAAAACATTCAGTACTTC
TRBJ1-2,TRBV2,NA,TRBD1,CASSVGQGGDGYTF,TGTGCCAGCAGTGTCGGTCAGGGGGGAGACGGCTACACCTTC
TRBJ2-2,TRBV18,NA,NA,CASSRTNSNTGELFF,TGTGCCAGCTCACGGACTAACTCGAACACCGGGGAGCTGTTTTTT
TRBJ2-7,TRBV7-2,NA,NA,CASSTPGRGHYEQHF,TGTGCCAGCAGTACTCCGGGCAGGGGCCACTACGAGCAGCACTTC
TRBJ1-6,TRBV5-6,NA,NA,CASSLRGGVSPLHF,TGTGCCAGCAGCTTGAGGGGGGGGGTTTCACCCCTCCACTTT
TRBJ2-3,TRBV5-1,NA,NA,CASSLEARVRQYF,TGCGCCAGCAGCTTGGAGGCGCGGGTTAGGCAGTATTTT
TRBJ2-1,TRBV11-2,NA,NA,CASSRGNEQFF,TGTGCCAGCAGCCGGGGGAATGAGCAGTTCTTC
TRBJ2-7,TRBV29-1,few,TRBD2,CSVGLLAGAGDEQYF,TGCAGCGTCGGACTATTAGCGGGAGCGGGGGACGAGCAGTACTTC
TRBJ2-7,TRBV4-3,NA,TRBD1,CASSQSGTGSSYEQYF,TGCGCCAGCAGCCAAAGCGGGACAGGGAGCTCCTACGAGCAGTACTTC
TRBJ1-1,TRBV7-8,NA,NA,CASSLVLGAYTEAFF,TGTGCCAGCAGCTTAGTTTTGGGGGCTTACACTGAAGCTTTCTTT
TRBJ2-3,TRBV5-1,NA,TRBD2,CASSLVGASGGADTQYF,TGCGCCAGCAGCTTGGTAGGAGCTAGCGGGGGGGCGGATACGCAGTATTTT
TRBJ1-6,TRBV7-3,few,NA,CASSVSQNSPLHF,TGTGCCAGCAGCGTCAGTCAGAATTCACCCCTCCACTTT
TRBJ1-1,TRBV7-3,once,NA,CASSLIRNTEAFF,TGTGCCAGCAGCTTAATCCGGAACACTGAAGCTTTCTTT
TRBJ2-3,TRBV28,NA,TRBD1,CAIKDRAIDTQYF,TGTGCCATCAAGGACAGGGCCATAGATACGCAGTATTTT
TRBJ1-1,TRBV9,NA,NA,CASSGGVQPEAFF,TGTGCCAGCAGCGGGGGGGTCCAACCTGAAGCTTTCTTT
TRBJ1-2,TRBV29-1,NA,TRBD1,CSVRKDRGGGYTF,TGCAGCGTTCGAAAAGACAGGGGCGGTGGCTACACCTTC
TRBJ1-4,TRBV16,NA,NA,CASSQLSFLAEKLFF,TGTGCCAGCAGCCAATTATCTTTCCTGGCAGAAAAACTGTTTTTT
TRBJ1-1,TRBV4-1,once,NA,CASSQAMGGAGIERAFF,TGCGCCAGCAGCCAAGCAATGGGTGGTGCGGGCATTGAGAGAGCTTTCTTT
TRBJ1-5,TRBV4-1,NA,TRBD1,CASSQTPTGVSNQPQHF,TGCGCCAGCAGCCAAACCCCGACAGGGGTCTCCAATCAGCCCCAGCATTTT
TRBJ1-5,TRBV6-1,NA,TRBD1,CASLGQGAGNQPQHF,TGTGCCAGCCTGGGACAGGGGGCTGGCAATCAGCCCCAGCATTTT
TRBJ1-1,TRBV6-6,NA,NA,CASSLTVNTEAFF,TGTGCCAGCAGTTTGACAGTGAACACTGAAGCTTTCTTT
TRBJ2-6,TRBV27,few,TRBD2,CASSPEKGLADAGANVLTF,TGTGCCAGCAGTCCCGAAAAGGGACTAGCGGACGCTGGGGCCAACGTCCTGACTTTC
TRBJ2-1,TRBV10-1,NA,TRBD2,CASSEFRTSGGNNEQFF,TGCGCCAGCAGTGAGTTTAGGACTAGCGGGGGGAACAATGAGCAGTTCTTC
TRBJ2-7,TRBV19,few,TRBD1,CASSRDREYEQYF,TGTGCCAGTAGCCGGGACAGGGAGTACGAGCAGTACTTC
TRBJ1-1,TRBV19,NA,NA,CASSTRLGGSTEAFF,TGTGCCAGTAGTACCCGACTTGGAGGGTCAACTGAAGCTTTCTTT
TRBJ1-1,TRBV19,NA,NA,CASSIAGRGNTEAFF,TGTGCCAGTAGTATAGCAGGCAGGGGGAACACTGAAGCTTTCTTT
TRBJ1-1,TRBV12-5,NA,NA,CASGFDSGTEAFF,TGTGCTAGTGGTTTCGATAGTGGCACTGAAGCTTTCTTT
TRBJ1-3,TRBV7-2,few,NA,CASSPGNSGNTIYF,TGTGCCAGCAGCCCCGGGAACTCTGGAAACACCATATATTTT
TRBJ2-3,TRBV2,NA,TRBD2,CASSDDSGGERDTQYF,TGTGCCAGCAGTGATGACAGCGGGGGGGAAAGGGATACGCAGTATTTT
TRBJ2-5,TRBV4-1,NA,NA,CASSQEGAGAETQYF,TGCGCCAGCAGCCAAGAGGGGGCGGGAGCCGAGACCCAGTACTTC
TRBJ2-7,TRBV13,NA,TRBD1,CASSSTGSSYEQYF,TGTGCCAGCAGCTCGACAGGGTCCTCCTACGAGCAGTACTTC
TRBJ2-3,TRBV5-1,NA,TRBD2,CASSLVLAGRTDTQYF,TGCGCCAGCAGCTTGGTGCTAGCGGGAAGGACAGATACGCAGTATTTT
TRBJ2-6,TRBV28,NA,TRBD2,CASRLAGDNSGANVLTF,TGTGCCAGCAGGCTAGCGGGGGACAACTCTGGGGCCAACGTCCTGACTTTC
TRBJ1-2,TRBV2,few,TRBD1,CASSMGQLNYGYTF,TGTGCCAGCAGCATGGGACAGCTTAACTATGGCTACACCTTC
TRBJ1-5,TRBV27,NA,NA,CASSFSDSNQPQHF,TGTGCCAGCAGTTTTTCAGATAGCAATCAGCCCCAGCATTTT
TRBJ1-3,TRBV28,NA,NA,CASSLGAQGNTIYF,TGTGCCAGCAGTTTGGGGGCGCAGGGAAACACCATATATTTT
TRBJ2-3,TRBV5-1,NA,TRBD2,CASSLARTSGGDTDTQYF,TGCGCCAGCAGCTTGGCCCGGACTAGCGGGGGGGACACAGATACGCAGTATTTT